A selection of T cell receptor beta chains follows, all from one sample in a study of tumor-infiltrating lymphocytes in primary liver carcinoma. In TCRdb, the multiplex PCR reads were re-called with MiXCR into one record per CDR3 protein. The table lists 300,000 to 350,000 distinct CDR3 sequences, approximately 64% of them singletons. Sample: peripheral blood. These receptor sequences come from a man aged 35 to 55 with primary liver carcinoma and hepatitis B virus infection. CDR3s include the opening cysteine and the closing phenylalanine or tryptophan. Each record gives: V gene, D gene, clone size, J gene, CDR3 DNA, CDR3 protein. D genes are given only for firm matches. Part of the rows lack a size; the others show once, few, many or a class for expanded clones.

TRBV12-3/TRBV12-4,NA,NA,TRBJ2-7,TGTGCCAGCAGTTTAGGGGCAGGAGGGTATTACGAGCAGTACTTC,CASSLGAGGYYEQYF
TRBV6-2/TRBV6-3,NA,many,TRBJ1-2,TGTGCCAGCAGTTACGTTCGGGATGGCTACACCTTC,CASSYVRDGYTF
TRBV11-2,NA,NA,TRBJ2-7,TGTGCCAACAGCTCGTCAACATCCTACGAGCAGTACTTC,CANSSSTSYEQYF
TRBV28,NA,NA,TRBJ1-3,TGTGCCAGTTTTACTCCCTCAGCTGGAAACACCATATATTTT,CASFTPSAGNTIYF
TRBV5-5,NA,NA,TRBJ1-2,TGTGCCAGCAACTTGGTAACAGAGGACGACTATGGCTACACCTTC,CASNLVTEDDYGYTF
TRBV11-2,NA,once,TRBJ2-5,TGTACCAGCAGTCCACCCGGGAAGACAACCCTGTACTTC,CTSSPPGKTTLYF
TRBV11-2,TRBD2,NA,TRBJ2-1,TGTGCCAGCAGCTTAACCGCCGGGACTAACGGCTACAATGAGCAGTTCTTC,CASSLTAGTNGYNEQFF
TRBV15,NA,NA,TRBJ2-1,TGTGCCACCAGCAGAGACCGGGGGGCCGGCACTAACATCAATGAGCAGTTCTTC,CATSRDRGAGTNINEQFF
TRBV29-1,TRBD1,many,TRBJ1-4,TGCAGCGTTACGGGACAGGTGGGCGAAAAACTGTTTTTT,CSVTGQVGEKLFF
TRBV29-1,NA,NA,TRBJ2-7,TGCAGTGTTGAAGCGAGAGGGCCGAAGGAGCAGTACTTC,CSVEARGPKEQYF